This T cell receptor (beta chain) derives from a study of regulatory T cells in long-lasting Graves disease (dated by TCRdb to about 2021). Context from the whole study: In the newly diagnosed Graves' disease group, patients had been taking antithyroid drugs for less than 3 months. This study used TCR sequencing and RNA sequencing of peripheral blood to compare persistent Graves' disease patients against newly diagnosed Graves' disease patients. The study was registered as a clinical trial and conducted in China. A total of some 33 samples were covered by TCR sequencing, comprising approximately 13 persistent and roughly 20 newly diagnosed Graves' disease patients.

Paper-wide results and their limitations: Sequencing and analysis were limited to the TCR beta chain. A larger number of public clonotypes was shared among persistent patients (more than 2,500) than among newly diagnosed patients (around 880). The authors noted that the small sample size was a limitation that may lower accuracy. Compared with newly diagnosed patients, patients with persistent Graves' disease had lower TCR Shannon entropy and fewer highly expanded clones, which suggests clonal expansion. Because the primary lesion, thyroid tissue, could not be accessed, the study looked at peripheral blood alone.

The sample's time point label, decoded: newly diagnosed GD, antithyroid drugs for less than 3 months. For both TCR sequencing and RNA sequencing, RNA was extracted from PBMCs in TRIzol. Graves' disease was diagnosed according to American Thyroid Association guidelines. Patients were recruited from an endocrinology department in Xi'an, China. Each patient gave roughly 10 milliliters of peripheral blood, collected in an EDTA anticoagulant tube. Ficoll Paque Plus density gradient separation was used to isolate PBMCs, and no further T cell sorting was done. An Agilent 2100 Bioanalyzer and agarose gel were used to check RNA quality, and a NanoDrop 2000 was used to measure RNA concentration. The method was multiplex PCR. Sequencing took place on an Illumina HiSeq 4000. iRepertoire HTBI primers and Arm-PCR amplification of CDR3 regions were used to construct TCR beta libraries. Before sequencing, the PCR products underwent gel purification. Regarding the original processing steps: A total of fewer than 80 TRBV and 14 TRBJ segments were identified across samples and were used for gene usage analysis of CDR3 amino acid clonotypes. COPE and FqMerger were used to merge filtered high-quality paired reads into contigs. BLAST was used to align contigs to IMGT TRBV, TRBD and TRBJ reference genes, and CDR3 was defined according to IMGT. Clonotypes above 0.1% frequency were classified as highly expanded clones. Shannon entropy served as the measure of repertoire diversity, while the Gini coefficient captured V-J evenness. Public clonotypes were defined as clonotypes shared by more than one individual. The public reads were reprocessed in TCRdb via fastp at Q25 and MiXCR, keeping in-frame beta chains. Here each entry gathers all rows of one CDR3 protein and keeps the most common genes and DNA. TCRdb, not the original authors, processed these V and J calls. The sample data list about 620,000 distinct CDR3 sequences, and less than 20% of these were observed just once. Roughly 18% of the sample lies in the top ten.

A word on this clonotype: Its cognate antigen has yet to be identified. One base away there is no much larger clone; base qualities are not given.

These data were likewise used in another study, on T cells in Graves' hyperthyroidism and ophthalmopathy. That second report states: Stable Graves' hyperthyroidism was defined as no progression to ophthalmopathy during 18 months of follow-up. Hyperthyroidism patients were newly diagnosed, had a disease duration of under 2 months, and were aged 18 to 65 years. Any patient with an uncontrolled infection, another autoimmune disease, pregnancy or lactation was excluded. Diagnoses were based on clinical symptoms, serum thyroxine and TRAb, thyroid ultrasound and orbital computed tomography. The TCR CDR3 was subjected to a first round of RT-PCR using the HTBI primer set and the Qiagen OneStep RT-PCR kit. Most expanded thyroid clonotypes (frequency above 0.001) were also detected in blood, a finding suggesting that blood repertoires may reflect thyroid immune responses. A 13 V-J signature model separated ophthalmopathy from stable hyperthyroidism, with around 90% sensitivity and 81.08% specificity in cross-validation and 80%/75% in testing. In validation, the model predicted progression to ophthalmopathy with over 65% sensitivity and approximately 74% specificity, a median of approximately 6.7 months before onset. To identify TCR V-J signatures that set the groups apart, the researchers used a discovery cohort of more than 95 patients, made up of under 50 with Graves' ophthalmopathy and approximately 57 with stable Graves' hyperthyroidism. Prospective prediction of ophthalmopathy was tested in an independent validation cohort of approximately 19 hyperthyroidism patients and some 17 patients who later progressed to ophthalmopathy. For training and testing, the approximately 92 patients in the discovery cohort were randomly divided in a 7:3 ratio. In about 6 Graves' hyperthyroidism patients, the study also compared T-cell repertoires from thyroid tissue with T-cell repertoires from blood. After sampling, hyperthyroidism patients received methimazole starting at 30 mg daily, and ophthalmopathy patients received high-dose intravenous methylprednisolone. The libraries were constructed in a second round of multiplex PCR and then size-selected and purified. The libraries were sequenced on an Illumina HiSeq2000 using paired-end 100 bp reads. SOAPnuke was used to process the raw data, throwing out any read that contained adapters or uncalled bases, had a mean Phred below 15, or lacked an exact constant-primer or identifier match. High-quality paired reads were merged using COPE v1.2.5, and each unique nucleotide sequence was defined as a clonotype. MiTCR v1.1 was used to align the clonotypes against IMGT TRBV, TRBD and TRBJ reference segments. Only V-J combinations with frequency above 0.0001, covering roughly 99% of repertoires, were analysed. The TCS score was defined as F50 (clonal expansion) divided by E x V (chaos), with BLOSUM62-based TCRdist calculated between CDR3 peptides within each V-J. Welch's t-statistics and random forest reduced roughly 500 V-J features to fewer than 15, which were used in a naive Bayes classifier (R e1071). No statistical method was used to fix the sample size in advance, and group allocation was not hidden from the investigators. The paper describes TCR Vbeta CDR3 sequencing of 120 to 150 peripheral blood samples, made up of about 40 ophthalmopathy patients, roughly 72 hyperthyroidism patients and 17 progressor patients.

Sequenced material: peripheral blood mononuclear cells (PBMCs), taken at new diagnosis, from a patient treated with antithyroid drugs. This receptor was taken from a woman aged 25 to 39 with Graves disease. Donor details come from another sample of the same person, matched by shared clones.

The sequence in DNA is TGTGCCAGCAGCTTAGCGACACCATTGAAAGAAAAACTGTTTTTT. Translated, this gives CASSLATPLKEKLFF. The chain links TRBV7-9 with TRBJ1-4, with the D gene not clear enough to name. Including the terminal cysteine and phenylalanine, the CDR3 comprises 15 residues. Left in the record is the CDR3 DNA by itself, 45 bases read in frame from the first base. V is reduced by 0 bases and J by 8 bases, leaving a spacing of 13 bases between them. CDR1 and CDR2 (SEHNR, FQNEAQ) derive from the germline V gene (reference sequence).